A selection of T cell receptor beta chains follows, all from one sample in a study of response to subunit inactivated influenza vaccine. TCRdb processed the RT-PCR reads anew with MiXCR; each CDR3 protein has one entry. The sample contains approximately 700,000 distinct CDR3 sequences, about 15% of which appear only once. This sample comprised PBMCs from blood, obtained 14 to 15 days before vaccination. The receptors were gathered from a middle-aged man who received an inactivated influenza vaccine. Each CDR3 is given with its conserved first and last residue.

v_gene: TRBV7-8; CDR3aa: CASSLAGHDGETQYF
v_gene: TRBV29-1; CDR3aa: CSVEGGETQYF
v_gene: TRBV6-5; CDR3aa: CASSYGTGGILWGYTF
v_gene: TRBV28; CDR3aa: CASSLGGSGTEAFF
v_gene: TRBV28; CDR3aa: CASAGLTDTQYF
v_gene: TRBV5-1; CDR3aa: CASTGEVEQYF
v_gene: TRBV5-6; CDR3aa: CASSLGVTAYNEQFF
v_gene: TRBV29-1; CDR3aa: CSVAGTSPYNEQFF
v_gene: TRBV5-4; CDR3aa: CASSVQGYNYEQYF
v_gene: TRBV4-2; CDR3aa: CASSQEKGSPLHF
v_gene: TRBV12-3/TRBV12-4; CDR3aa: CASSSRPTGELFF
v_gene: TRBV6-2/TRBV6-3; CDR3aa: CASSYSMTSGRAAYNEQFF
v_gene: TRBV5-1; CDR3aa: CASSPWGGTQYF
v_gene: TRBV4-2; CDR3aa: CASSQDYRRGRETQYF
v_gene: TRBV12-3/TRBV12-4; CDR3aa: CASSPARWQQETQYF
v_gene: TRBV20-1; CDR3aa: CSASYQGFSYEQYF
v_gene: TRBV28; CDR3aa: CASSLTEPSYEQYF
v_gene: TRBV4-2; CDR3aa: CASSQQVGNQPQHF
v_gene: TRBV10-3; CDR3aa: CAISEWDTNSPLHF
v_gene: TRBV7-2; CDR3aa: CASFLTGVEGYTF
v_gene: TRBV6-5; CDR3aa: CASSYEQGLYYEQYF
v_gene: TRBV15; CDR3aa: CATSRSGQGYEQYF
v_gene: TRBV29-1; CDR3aa: CSVEDSNRRGETQYF
v_gene: TRBV7-9; CDR3aa: CASSFSGRRGYTF